This T cell receptor (beta chain) was retrieved from a study of molecular identifiers for immune sequencing clone quantification. On this clonotype itself: Sequence at one end of the junction differs from germline and may be a read error.

The CDR3 spans 15 residues. In germline, CDR1 is WSHSY, CDR2 SAAADI. TCRdb reprocessed the PCR reads via MiXCR and lists one record per CDR3 protein. The table includes nearly 55,000 distinct CDR3 sequences, 36% detected once. The receptor's source is a human donor in good health. Some libraries in this study had Jurkat cell RNA spiked in. V and J are TRBV10-2 and TRBJ1-5, with a possible D match to TRBD1 (5 bases). The sequencing sample was made of naive CD8+ T cells from blood, with Jurkat cell RNA spiked in. Specified subset: FACS-sorted CD8+CD4-CCR7+CD45RA+ naive T cells. This CDR3 is CAGRSGGGGNQPQHF. In DNA form, the CDR3 reads TGCGCCGGCAGATCGGGGGGTGGAGGCAATCAGCCCCAGCATTTT.